This T cell receptor (beta chain) was identified during a study of OX40 agonist ivuxolimab in advanced cancers. On the study more broadly: Patients were dosed with the agonistic anti-OX40 (CD134) antibody ivuxolimab.

Germline CDR1 and CDR2: MGHRA and YSYEKL. This CDR3 is built from 15 residues. The V and J ends lost 1 base and 1 base respectively, with 9 bases between them. This clone was recorded only once. Its specificity is not known. General study points: Circulating CD4+ and CD8+ T cells showed clonal expansion by week 6 at 0.1 to 3.0 mg/kg. In general, CD8+ T cells held more expanded clones than CD4+ did, on average.

Assay: immunoSEQ multiplex PCR; the TCRdb copy retains only in-frame clones and omits some. The table has some 98,000 clones, roughly nine tenths seen once. Enrollment shut out patients with autoimmune disease history or systemic immunosuppression. Sample: CD4+ or CD8+ T cells sorted from blood, taken in a trial of the OX40 agonist ivuxolimab. The rearrangement uses TRBV4-1 and TRBJ2-3, with unresolved D. This receptor was identified in an adult with an advanced solid tumor such as melanoma, head and neck, liver or kidney cancer. The CDR3, as DNA: TGCGCCAGCAGCCAAGTCCCTGGGGGCACAGATACGCAGTATTTT. This gives the protein CASSQVPGGTDTQYF.